This paragraph reports one T cell receptor beta chain. What it binds is not known. This record belongs to a study of cytomegalovirus exposure and HLA in healthy donors. General study findings and limits: Confirmation was obtained in vitro that a few CMV-associated chains are specific for CMV antigens.

PCR involved 60 Vbeta and 13 Jbeta primers. Per the authors' pipeline: In a later analysis, of roughly 83 million unique beta chains, roughly 10 million appeared in at least two donors. Method: immunoSEQ multiplex PCR; TCRdb's copy keeps in-frame clones and lacks some. That table furnishes V, J and clone size, whereas the DNA furnished D and trimming. Of roughly 170,000 clones listed, roughly 85% were seen once; the top ten hold about 1.3%. The J segment lost 7 bases and the V segment lost 5 bases, leaving 3 bases of the junction unmatched. CDR1 SNHLY and CDR2 FYNNEI come from the germline V gene. The CDR3 length is 14 residues.

This receptor was taken from a man in his thirties or forties in good health and CMV-seronegative. The material sequenced was PBMCs. This chain links TRBV2 with TRBJ1-4; 11 bases align to TRBD1. The CDR3, as DNA: TGTGCCAGCAGTATGGGACAGGGGGGTGAAAAACTGTTTTTT. Protein product: CASSMGQGGEKLFF.